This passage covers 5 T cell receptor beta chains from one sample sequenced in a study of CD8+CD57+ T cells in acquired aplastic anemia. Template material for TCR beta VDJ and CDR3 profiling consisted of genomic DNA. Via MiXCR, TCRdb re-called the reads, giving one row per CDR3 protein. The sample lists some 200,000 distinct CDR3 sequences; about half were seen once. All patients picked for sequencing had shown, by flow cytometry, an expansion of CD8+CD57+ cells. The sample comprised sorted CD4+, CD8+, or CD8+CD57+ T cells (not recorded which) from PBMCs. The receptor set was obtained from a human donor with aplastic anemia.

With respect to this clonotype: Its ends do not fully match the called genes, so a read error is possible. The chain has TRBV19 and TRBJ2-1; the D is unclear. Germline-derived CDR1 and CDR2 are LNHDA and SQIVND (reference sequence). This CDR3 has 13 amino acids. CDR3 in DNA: TGTGCCAGTGGTATGGGGTCGTACCTTGAGCAGTTCTTC. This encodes CASGMGSYLEQFF. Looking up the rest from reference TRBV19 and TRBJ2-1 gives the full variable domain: DGGITQSPKYLFRKEGQNVTLSCEQNLNHDAMYWYRQDPGQGLRLIYYSQIVNDFQKGDIAEGYSVSREKKESFPLTVTSAQKNPTAFYLCASGMGSYLEQFFGPGTRLTVL.

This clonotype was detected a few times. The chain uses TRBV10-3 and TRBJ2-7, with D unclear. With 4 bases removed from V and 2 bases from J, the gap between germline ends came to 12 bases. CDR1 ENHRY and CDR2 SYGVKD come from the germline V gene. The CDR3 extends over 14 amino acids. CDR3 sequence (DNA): TGTGCCATCAGTGCGCAGGAGTCCCCCTACGAGCAGTACTTC. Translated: CAISAQESPYEQYF.

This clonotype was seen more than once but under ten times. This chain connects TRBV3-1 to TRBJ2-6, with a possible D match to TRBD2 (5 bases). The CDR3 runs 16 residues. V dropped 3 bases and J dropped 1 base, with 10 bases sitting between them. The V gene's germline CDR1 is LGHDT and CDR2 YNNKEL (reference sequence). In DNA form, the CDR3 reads TGTGCCAGCAGCCAGATCGAGGGATCTGGGGCCAACGTCCTGACTTTC. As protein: CASSQIEGSGANVLTF.

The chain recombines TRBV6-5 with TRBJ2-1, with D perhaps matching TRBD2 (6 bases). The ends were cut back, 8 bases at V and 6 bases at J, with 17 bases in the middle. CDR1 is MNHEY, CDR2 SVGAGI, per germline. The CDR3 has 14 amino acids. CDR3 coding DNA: TGTGCCAGCGGGGGGACGGGACCGCTCAATGAGCAGTTCTTC. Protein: CASGGTGPLNEQFF.

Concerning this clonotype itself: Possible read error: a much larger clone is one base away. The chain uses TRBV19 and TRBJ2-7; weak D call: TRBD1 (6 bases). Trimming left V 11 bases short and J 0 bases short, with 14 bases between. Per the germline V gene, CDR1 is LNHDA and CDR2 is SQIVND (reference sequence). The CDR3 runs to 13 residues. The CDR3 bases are TGTGCCTTCTCCGGGACAACCTCCTACGAGCAGTACTTC. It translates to CAFSGTTSYEQYF.